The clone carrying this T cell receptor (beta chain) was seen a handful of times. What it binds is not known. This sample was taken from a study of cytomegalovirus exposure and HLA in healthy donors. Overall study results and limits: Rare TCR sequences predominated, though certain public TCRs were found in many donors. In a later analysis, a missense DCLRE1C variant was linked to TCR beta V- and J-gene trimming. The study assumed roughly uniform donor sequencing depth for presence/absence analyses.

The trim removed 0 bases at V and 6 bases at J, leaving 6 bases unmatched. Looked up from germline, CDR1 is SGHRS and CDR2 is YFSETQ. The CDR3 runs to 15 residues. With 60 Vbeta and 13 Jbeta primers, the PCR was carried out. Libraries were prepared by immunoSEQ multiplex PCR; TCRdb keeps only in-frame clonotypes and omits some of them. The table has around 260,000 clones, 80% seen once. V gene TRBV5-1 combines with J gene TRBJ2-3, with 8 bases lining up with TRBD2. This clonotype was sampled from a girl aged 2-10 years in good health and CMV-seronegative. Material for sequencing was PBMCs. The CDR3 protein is CASSLAGRALDTQYF. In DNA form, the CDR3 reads TGCGCCAGCAGCTTGGCCGGGAGGGCTCTGGATACGCAGTATTTT.